This T cell receptor beta chain was profiled in a study of cytomegalovirus exposure and HLA in healthy donors. Study results and limitations: The classifier reportedly diagnosed cytomegalovirus status with high specificity and sensitivity.

With respect to this clone: What it binds is not known.

The repertoire was sequenced with immunoSEQ multiplex PCR; TCRdb's copy has only in-frame clones and lacks some. In the table there are some 110,000 clones, about 88% of which are singletons. V trimming: 2 bases; J trimming: 2 bases; junction bases outside the gene matches: 2. The CDR3 consists of 16 residues. Germline lookup yields CDR1 MNHEY and CDR2 SVGAGI. The source material was PBMCs. This clonotype was obtained from a woman younger than 30 in good health and CMV-seropositive. The rearrangement links TRBV6-5 to TRBJ2-1; 11 bases match TRBD2. The CDR3 region has the DNA TGTGCCAGCAGTTACCTTAGCGGGGGGGCCTACAATGAGCAGTTCTTC. Amino acid sequence: CASSYLSGGAYNEQFF.